The source of this T cell receptor (beta chain) is a study of lymphopenia after photon versus proton radiotherapy. Study outcomes and limitations: Photon-treated patients lost naive T cells and TCR diversity; proton-treated stayed stable. Survival link was tested only in deceased patients; proton benefit remains a possibility.

On this clone itself: Its antigen remains unidentified.

Germline CDR1 reads SGHNT; CDR2 reads YYREEE (reference sequence). The CDR3 runs 15 residues. The germline V and J ends were trimmed by 0 bases and 2 bases, with 11 bases remaining between them. Sequencing was performed with immunoSEQ multiplex PCR; in TCRdb, only in-frame clones are kept and a portion is missing. Among tens of thousands of clones listed, 92% were seen once. The chain employs TRBV5-4 and TRBJ1-2, with D possibly being TRBD1 (6 bases). This TCR was recovered from a woman aged 40 to 50 with cholangiocarcinoma. The sequencing used peripheral blood, collected from a patient treated with photon-based radiotherapy. DNA for the CDR3: TGTGCCAGCAGCTTGGCAGGGGTTGGCAACTATGGCTACACCTTC. Protein: CASSLAGVGNYGYTF. Using reference TRBV5-4 and TRBJ1-2 for the parts outside the CDR3, the full variable domain is ETGVTQSPTHLIKTRGQQVTLRCSSQSGHNTVSWYQQALGQGPQFIFQYYREEENGRGNFPPRFSGLQFPNYSSELNVNALELDDSALYLCASSLAGVGNYGYTFGSGTRLTVV.